This T cell receptor beta chain came from a study of Graves' ophthalmopathy and Graves' hyperthyroidism. Notes on the study in general: Cross-validated, the 13-signature model showed 87.88%/81.08% sensitivity/specificity, and 80%/75% in the test set. Detected in blood as well were most expanded thyroid clonotypes with frequency above 0.001.

There are 18 residues in the CDR3. The germline V gene has CDR1 SGHRS and CDR2 YFSETQ. V shed 3 bases and J shed 0 bases, with 19 bases lying between them. Other autoimmune disease, uncontrolled infection, pregnancy and lactation led to exclusion. Physicians reached a diagnosis by relying on clinical symptoms, serum thyroxine, TRAb, thyroid ultrasound and orbital computed tomography. Transcripts of RNA were the source for amplifying TCR beta CDR3 regions. First-round RT-PCR employed HTBI primers, with a second-round multiplex PCR after it. Via MiXCR, TCRdb re-called the multiplex PCR reads, giving one row per CDR3 protein. The data hold around 1.1 million distinct CDR3 sequences, with about 38% observed a single time. This clonotype was observed a handful of times. Its antigen is unidentified.

The sequenced material came from peripheral blood or thyroid tissue (not recorded which). The TCR comes from an adult man with Graves' hyperthyroidism. The chain carries TRBV5-1 and TRBJ1-3; weak D call: TRBD1 (6 bases). As DNA, the CDR3 is TGCGCCAGCAGCTCCGGCGTGGGTGGACAGCACTCTGGAAACACCATATATTTT. Amino acid sequence: CASSSGVGGQHSGNTIYF.